The 5 T cell receptor beta chains below come from one sample, sequenced in a study of control samples from healthy donors and cancer patients. Sequencing used immunoSEQ multiplex PCR; TCRdb keeps in-frame clones, though not all of them. The repertoire has about 160,000 clones, roughly 94% of them found once; the top ten carry 11% to 15%. The sample taken for sequencing was PBMCs. These receptors all come from a man between 60 and 75 years old with colorectal cancer.

For this clone: Relative to the germline gene, one junction end is altered; a read error may explain this. This chain connects TRBV2 to TRBJ2-5; 7 nucleotides line up with TRBD1. This CDR3 contains 13 residues. Germline V gene sequence: CDR1 SNHLY, CDR2 FYNNEI. This CDR3 is CASREGGRETQYF. CDR3 DNA sequence: TGTGCCAGCAGGGAAGGGGGCCGAGAGACCCAGTACTTC.

The J gene is TRBJ1-6, the V gene TRBV6-2 or TRBV6-3; 8 bases are a match to TRBD1. Germline CDR1 and CDR2: MNHEY and SVGEGT. This CDR3 has 17 amino acids. Losses at the gene ends were 0 bases for V and 6 bases for J; bases not matched to a gene: 7. The CDR3 here is CASSYSRQGAFNSPLHF. CDR3 nucleotide sequence: TGTGCCAGCAGTTACTCGAGGCAGGGGGCGTTTAATTCACCCCTCCACTTT.

The chain couples TRBV29-1 to TRBJ2-3; 8 bases fit TRBD2. After removal of 7 bases from V and 7 bases from J, the junction contained 7 bases not matched to a gene. The CDR3 consists of 12 residues. CDR1 is SQVTM and CDR2 is ANQGSEA in the germline V gene. The CDR3 region is CSAGAGVNTQYF. DNA for the CDR3: TGCAGCGCCGGAGCGGGGGTCAATACGCAGTATTTT.

The gene calls are TRBV24-1 and TRBJ2-1; D is uncertain. The CDR3 covers 13 residues. The germline V gene has CDR1 KGHDR and CDR2 SFDVKD. The V end lost 6 bases, the J end lost 7 bases, and 12 bases lay between the germline ends. The CDR3 spells CATSRTIVNEQFF. DNA for the CDR3: TGTGCCACCAGTCGCACAATTGTGAATGAGCAGTTCTTC.

The genes are TRBV7-9 and TRBJ2-1, with unresolved D. The CDR3 has 14 residues. Trimming removed 2 bases at V and 7 bases at J, with 12 bases between. Germline CDR1 and CDR2: SEHNR and FQNEAQ (reference sequence). CDR3 sequence: CASSLITARNEQFF. The CDR3 DNA sequence: TGTGCCAGCAGCTTAATAACAGCCCGGAATGAGCAGTTCTTC.